The following is a T cell receptor beta chain sequence with its context. Its antigen remains unidentified. Without the conserved terminal phenylalanine or tryptophan, this CDR3 likely stems from a read error. This record belongs to a study of T cells in Graves' hyperthyroidism and ophthalmopathy. Amplification yielded TCR beta CDR3 regions, with RNA transcripts as the source. Initially, a first-round RT-PCR of the TCR CDR3 employed the HTBI primer set. TCRdb reanalysed the multiplex PCR reads using MiXCR and keeps one entry per CDR3 protein. The data hold about 480,000 distinct CDR3 sequences, with roughly an eighth observed a single time. Study-level findings and limits: By a 13 V-J model, ophthalmopathy was set apart from stable hyperthyroidism.

Germline CDR1 and CDR2: MGHRA and YSYEKL. V lost 5 bases and J lost 4; bases outside the gene matches: 5. The CDR3 is 14 residues long. The material sequenced was blood. The sequence derives from a woman younger than 35 with Graves' hyperthyroidism. This chain links TRBV4-1 with TRBJ2-7, with 10 bases that match TRBD1. CDR3 sequence: CASSGRQGAYEQYL. The CDR3 DNA sequence: TGCGCCAGCAGCGGCCGACAGGGGGCTTACGAGCAGTACCTC.